This T cell receptor (beta chain) was observed in a study of cytomegalovirus exposure and HLA in healthy donors. Study-level points and caveats: TCR beta sequences numbering fewer than 20,000 were associated with HLA alleles at 0.05 false discovery rate in a later analysis. The study labeled about 160 TCR beta chains cytomegalovirus-associated.

This clone was seen more than once but under ten times. The antigen remains undetermined. The CDR3 is 12 amino acids. V was clipped by 2 bases and J by 4 bases, with 5 bases between them. The germline V gene has CDR1 LNHDA and CDR2 SQIVND (reference sequence). The PCR contained 60 Vbeta and 13 Jbeta primers. The data were produced by immunoSEQ multiplex PCR, yet TCRdb's version contains in-frame clones alone and is incomplete. Altogether over 120,000 clones are present, about four fifths being singletons, with the ten largest covering around 4.1%. The source material was PBMCs. The receptor was isolated from a middle-aged man in good health and CMV-seronegative. V usage is TRBV19 and J usage is TRBJ1-1; no reliable D call. The CDR3 sequence is CASSIHGTEAFF. CDR3 nucleotide sequence: TGTGCCAGTAGTATACACGGCACTGAAGCTTTCTTT. Together with reference TRBV19 and TRBJ1-1, the CDR3 gives the full variable domain: DGGITQSPKYLFRKEGQNVTLSCEQNLNHDAMYWYRQDPGQGLRLIYYSQIVNDFQKGDIAEGYSVSREKKESFPLTVTSAQKNPTAFYLCASSIHGTEAFFGQGTRLTVV.